This entry describes one T cell receptor (beta chain). Its antigen is still unknown. The record originates from a study of CXCR3-negative and CXCR3-positive naive CD8 T cells. CDR3 length: 15 amino acids. Germline V gives CDR1 SGHNT, CDR2 YENEEA. Whole-study results and caveats: CXCR3-positive naive cells carried more hydrophobic TRB CDR3s than CXCR3-negative naive cells did. Diversity in memory CD8+ cells fell much lower than the comparably high levels seen in both naive subsets. In naive cells, CXCR3-negative and CXCR3-positive subsets had similar TRBV-TRBJ usage; memory cells differed.

cDNA libraries for TRB were generated by 5' RACE incorporating UMI labels. No DNA is given; TCRdb re-called the 5' RACE reads and lists each CDR3 protein once. This sample lists over 150,000 distinct CDR3 sequences; its ten largest clones have around 0.5%. This sequence was found in a human donor in good health. Some clones in this sample may be carry-over from other donors' samples. The rearrangement uses TRBV11-3 and TRBJ1-1; there is no DNA to check the TCRdb D call of TRBD1. The sequencing input was naive CXCR3+ CD8+ T cells from blood. Indicated subset: CD45RO-CCR7+CD27+CD95- naive CD8+ T cells expressing CXCR3 (TNR3+). This CDR3 is CASRYRDGQNTEAFF.